This T cell receptor beta chain is from a study of sequential checkpoint blockade in melanoma. At the level of the study: Maintenance nivolumab came after either treatment sequence.

Treatment: randomized to nivolumab then ipilimumab (arm A) or the reverse (arm B). PBMC sorting kept live CD3+CD8+ cells without CD19 or CD56. The CDR3 has 13 residues. V lost 0 bases to trimming and J lost 4 bases; unmatched junction nucleotides: 1. CDR1 and CDR2 from the germline V gene are SGHDT and YYEEEE. Within the sample, this clone is medium-sized. Clones were sequenced by immunoSEQ multiplex PCR, and TCRdb holds only the in-frame ones, with some missing. The sample has roughly 20,000 clones; 74% are singletons. Sequencing used CD8+ T cells sorted from blood (inferred from file names), obtained from a patient given nivolumab and ipilimumab in sequence. This chain joins TRBV5-6 and TRBJ2-7; 7 bases fit TRBD2. This sequence originates from a human donor with melanoma. The CDR3 region is CASSLGGGYEQYF. Written as DNA, the CDR3 is TGTGCCAGCAGCTTGGGGGGAGGGTACGAGCAGTACTTC.